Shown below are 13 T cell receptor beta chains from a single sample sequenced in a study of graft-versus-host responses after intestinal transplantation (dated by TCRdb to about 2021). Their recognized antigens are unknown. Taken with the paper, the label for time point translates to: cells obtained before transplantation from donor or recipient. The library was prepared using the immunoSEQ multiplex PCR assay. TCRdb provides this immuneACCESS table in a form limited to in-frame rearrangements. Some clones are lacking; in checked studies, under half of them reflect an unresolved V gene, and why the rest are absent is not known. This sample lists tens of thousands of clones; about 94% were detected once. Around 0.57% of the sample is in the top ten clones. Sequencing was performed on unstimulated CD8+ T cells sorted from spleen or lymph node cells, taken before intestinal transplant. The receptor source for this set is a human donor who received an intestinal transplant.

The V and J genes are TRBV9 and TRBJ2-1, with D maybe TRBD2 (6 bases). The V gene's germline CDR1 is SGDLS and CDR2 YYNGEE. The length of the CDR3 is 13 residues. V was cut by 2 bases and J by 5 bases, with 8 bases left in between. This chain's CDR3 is CASSVGGDNEQFF. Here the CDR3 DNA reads TGTGCCAGCAGCGTGGGGGGAGACAATGAGCAGTTCTTC.

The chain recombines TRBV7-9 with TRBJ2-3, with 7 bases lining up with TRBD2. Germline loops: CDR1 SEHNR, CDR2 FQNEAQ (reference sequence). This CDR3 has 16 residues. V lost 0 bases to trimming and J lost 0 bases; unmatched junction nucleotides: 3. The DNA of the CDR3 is TGTGCCAGCAGCTTAGCAGCGGGACTGAGCACAGATACGCAGTATTTT. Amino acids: CASSLAAGLSTDTQYF.

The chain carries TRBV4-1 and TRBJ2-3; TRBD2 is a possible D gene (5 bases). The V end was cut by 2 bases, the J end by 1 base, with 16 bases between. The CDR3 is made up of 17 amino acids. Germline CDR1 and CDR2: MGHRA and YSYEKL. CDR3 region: CASSQPWTSGGTDTQYF. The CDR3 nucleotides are TGCGCCAGCAGCCAACCTTGGACTTCAGGTGGCACAGATACGCAGTATTTT.

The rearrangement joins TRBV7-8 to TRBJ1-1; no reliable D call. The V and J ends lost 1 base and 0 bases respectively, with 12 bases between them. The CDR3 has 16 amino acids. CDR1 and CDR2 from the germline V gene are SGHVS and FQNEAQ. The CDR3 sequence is CASSLVYADLNTEAFF. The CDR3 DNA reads TGTGCCAGCAGCTTAGTCTATGCAGACTTGAACACTGAAGCTTTCTTT.

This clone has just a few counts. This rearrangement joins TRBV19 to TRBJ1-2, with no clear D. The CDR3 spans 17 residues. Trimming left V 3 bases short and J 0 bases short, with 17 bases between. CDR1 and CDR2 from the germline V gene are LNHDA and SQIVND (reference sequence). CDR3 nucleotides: TGTGCCAGTAGTATCCGGGATACACTGGAAGCTAACTATGGCTACACCTTC. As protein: CASSIRDTLEANYGYTF. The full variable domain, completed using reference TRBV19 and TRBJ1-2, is DGGITQSPKYLFRKEGQNVTLSCEQNLNHDAMYWYRQDPGQGLRLIYYSQIVNDFQKGDIAEGYSVSREKKESFPLTVTSAQKNPTAFYLCASSIRDTLEANYGYTFGSGTRLTVV.

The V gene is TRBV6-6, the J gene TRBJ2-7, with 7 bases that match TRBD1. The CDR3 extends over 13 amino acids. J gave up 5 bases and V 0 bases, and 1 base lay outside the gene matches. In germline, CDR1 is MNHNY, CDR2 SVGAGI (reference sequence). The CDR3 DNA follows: TGTGCCAGCAGTTACTCCACAGGGGACGAGCAGTACTTC. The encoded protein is CASSYSTGDEQYF.

CDR3 nucleotides: TGTGCCAGCAGCTCCCGGGACAGGGAAGTGAACACTGAAGCTTTCTTT. Its protein is CASSSRDREVNTEAFF. The chain recombines TRBV5-6 with TRBJ1-1, with 9 positions matching TRBD1. The CDR3 is 16 residues long. V lost 3 bases, J lost 0 bases, and 6 bases stayed unmatched. CDR1 and CDR2 from the germline V gene are SGHDT and YYEEEE.

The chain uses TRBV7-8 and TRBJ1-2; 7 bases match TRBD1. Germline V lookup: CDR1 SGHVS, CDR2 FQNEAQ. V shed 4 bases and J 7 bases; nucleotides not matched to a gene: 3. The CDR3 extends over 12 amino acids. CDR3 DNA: TGTGCCAGCAGCTCACGACAGGGTGGCTACACCTTC. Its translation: CASSSRQGGYTF.

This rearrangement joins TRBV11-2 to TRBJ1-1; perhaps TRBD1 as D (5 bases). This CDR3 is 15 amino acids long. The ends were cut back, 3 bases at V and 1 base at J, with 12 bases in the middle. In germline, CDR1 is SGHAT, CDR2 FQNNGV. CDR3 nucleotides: TGTGCCAGCAGCTTGCTAGGGGTGGAGAACACTGAAGCTTTCTTT. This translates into CASSLLGVENTEAFF.

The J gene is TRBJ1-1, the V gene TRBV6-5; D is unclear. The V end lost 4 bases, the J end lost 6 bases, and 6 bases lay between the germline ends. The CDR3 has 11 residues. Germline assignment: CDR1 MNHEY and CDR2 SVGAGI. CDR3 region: CASSLGPEAFF. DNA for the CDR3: TGTGCCAGCAGTTTAGGACCTGAAGCTTTCTTT.

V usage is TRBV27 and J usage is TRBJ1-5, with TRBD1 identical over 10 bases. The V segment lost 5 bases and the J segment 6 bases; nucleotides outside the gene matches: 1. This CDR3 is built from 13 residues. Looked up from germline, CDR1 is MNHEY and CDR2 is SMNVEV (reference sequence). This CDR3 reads CASSRTGGQPQHF. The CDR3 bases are TGTGCCAGCAGTCGGACAGGGGGTCAGCCCCAGCATTTT.

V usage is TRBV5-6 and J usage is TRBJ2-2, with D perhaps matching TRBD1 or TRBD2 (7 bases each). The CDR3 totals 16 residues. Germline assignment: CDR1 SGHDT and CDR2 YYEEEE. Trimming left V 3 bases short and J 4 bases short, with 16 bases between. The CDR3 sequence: CASSWRQGGTTGELFF. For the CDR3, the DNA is TGTGCCAGCAGCTGGCGACAGGGAGGGACCACCGGGGAGCTGTTTTTT.

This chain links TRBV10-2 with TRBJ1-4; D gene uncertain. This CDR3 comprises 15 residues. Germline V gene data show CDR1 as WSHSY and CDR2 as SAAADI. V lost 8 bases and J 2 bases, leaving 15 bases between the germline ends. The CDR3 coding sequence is TGCGCCAGCCCGGCAGTGGGGATCACTAATGAAAAACTGTTTTTT. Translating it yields CASPAVGITNEKLFF.